The rows below give T cell receptor beta chains drawn from one sample of a study of T cell responses to AZD1222 COVID-19 vaccine. The assay was immunoSEQ multiplex PCR, and TCRdb's table has in-frame clones only and misses some. The data hold some 130,000 clones, with approximately 90% observed a single time. The material was peripheral blood, obtained on day 0 of AZD1222 vaccination. The receptors derive from an adult in good health. Each CDR3 is given with its conserved first and last residue. D genes are given only for firm matches. The listing skips clone size in some rows; elsewhere it reads once, few, many or a size class.

j_call d_call v_call clone_size cdr3_aa cdr3_nt
TRBJ1-2 NA TRBV7-8 NA CASSLLGGQDYGYTF TGTGCCAGCAGCTTACTCGGGGGGCAAGACTATGGCTACACCTTC
TRBJ2-4 NA TRBV5-1 NA CASSRETGASNIQYF TGCGCCAGCAGCCGGGAGACCGGGGCTTCAAACATTCAGTACTTC
TRBJ2-2 TRBD1 TRBV15 NA CATSSLSTGQTNTGELFF TGTGCCACCAGCAGCCTTTCAACGGGACAGACGAACACCGGGGAGCTGTTTTTT
TRBJ1-5 TRBD1 TRBV19 NA CATRQGDQPQHF TGTGCCACCAGACAGGGGGATCAGCCCCAGCATTTT
TRBJ2-3 TRBD2 TRBV19 NA CASSPAGRETDTQYF TGTGCCAGTAGTCCTGCCGGGAGGGAGACAGATACGCAGTATTTT
TRBJ2-1 TRBD1 TRBV28 NA CASSGGQGTYNEQFF TGTGCCAGCAGTGGCGGACAGGGGACATACAATGAGCAGTTCTTC
TRBJ2-3 TRBD1 TRBV24-1 NA CATSDTTGVDTQYF TGTGCCACCAGTGATACAACAGGGGTAGATACGCAGTATTTT
TRBJ2-1 TRBD2 TRBV18 NA CASSPEAGEQFF TGTGCCAGCTCACCAGAAGCGGGAGAGCAGTTCTTC
TRBJ2-2 TRBD2 TRBV4-1 NA CASSPVGLAGGQANTGELFF TGCGCCAGCAGCCCGGTGGGCCTAGCGGGAGGCCAAGCGAACACCGGGGAGCTGTTTTTT
TRBJ2-7 NA TRBV21-1 NA CASSIRPLDNYEQYF TGTGCCAGCAGCATCCGGCCGCTAGACAACTACGAGCAGTACTTC
TRBJ1-4 TRBD1 TRBV10-3 once CAISELRQGAF TGTGCCATCAGTGAGTTGCGACAGGGGGCGTTT
TRBJ2-3 TRBD1 TRBV28 NA CASSRRQGAVKDTQYF TGTGCCAGCAGCCGGAGACAGGGGGCGGTCAAAGATACGCAGTATTTT
TRBJ2-1 NA TRBV6-1 NA CASSEVMGAEQFF TGTGCCAGCAGTGAAGTAATGGGTGCTGAGCAGTTCTTC
TRBJ2-1 NA TRBV6-2/TRBV6-3 NA CASSRGAASYNEQFF TGTGCCAGCAGTAGGGGGGCGGCCTCCTACAATGAGCAGTTCTTC
TRBJ1-5 NA TRBV19 once CASTGAGNQPQHF TGTGCCAGTACAGGGGCGGGCAATCAGCCCCAGCATTTT
TRBJ2-1 NA TRBV7-2 NA CASSPVPTAYNEQFF TGTGCCAGCAGCCCAGTCCCGACTGCGTATAATGAGCAGTTCTTC
TRBJ1-4 TRBD1 TRBV6-5 NA CASSGGQRNEKLFF TGTGCCAGCTCCGGGGGACAGCGCAATGAAAAACTGTTTTTT
TRBJ2-7 TRBD1 TRBV5-1 NA CASSRDRAPYEQYF TGCGCCAGCAGCCGGGACAGGGCCCCCTACGAGCAGTACTTC
TRBJ1-2 TRBD1 TRBV28 once CASGSRGTYGYTF TGTGCCAGCGGATCCAGGGGGACCTATGGCTACACCTTC
TRBJ2-3 NA TRBV9 NA CASSQYPQERKKLTDTQYF TGTGCCAGCAGCCAATACCCGCAGGAGCGGAAAAAGCTGACAGATACGCAGTATTTT
TRBJ2-7 TRBD2 TRBV6-5 NA CASSYSAGLAGGEQYF TGTGCCAGCAGTTACTCGGCTGGACTAGCGGGAGGGGAGCAGTACTTC
TRBJ1-6 NA TRBV19 once CASSLWTARRNSPLHF TGTGCCAGTAGTTTGTGGACAGCAAGGCGAAATTCACCCCTCCACTTT
TRBJ2-7 NA TRBV18 once CASSRSQGGNTNPYEQYF TGTGCCAGCTCACGTAGTCAGGGTGGCAATACTAATCCCTACGAGCAGTACTTC
TRBJ1-2 NA TRBV4-3 NA CASSQEKGRNYGYTF TGCGCCAGCAGCCAAGAGAAGGGAAGGAACTATGGCTACACCTTC
TRBJ1-2 TRBD1 TRBV11-3 NA CASSWRQGTYGYTF TGTGCCAGCAGCTGGAGACAGGGCACCTATGGCTACACCTTC
TRBJ2-1 TRBD1 TRBV19 NA CASRPGTEQNEQFF TGTGCCAGTAGACCCGGGACAGAACAGAATGAGCAGTTCTTC
TRBJ2-7 NA TRBV5-1 NA CASRSTGSYEQYF TGCGCCAGCAGGTCGACAGGTTCCTACGAGCAGTACTTC
TRBJ1-6 NA TRBV18 NA CASSPIGSRLNSPLHF TGTGCCAGCTCACCAATTGGCAGTCGCCTCAATTCACCCCTCCACTTT
TRBJ1-3 NA TRBV30 NA CAWSVGIAGNTIYF TGTGCCTGGAGTGTGGGCATCGCTGGAAACACCATATATTTT
TRBJ1-2 NA TRBV5-4 NA CASSSPTGSFNYGYTF TGTGCCAGCAGCTCCCCCACAGGATCCTTTAACTATGGCTACACCTTC
TRBJ2-5 TRBD1 TRBV24-1 NA CATQGQGRETQYF TGTGCCACCCAGGGACAGGGAAGAGAGACCCAGTACTTC
TRBJ2-5 NA TRBV7-2 NA CASSLDPAPTETQYF TGTGCCAGCAGCTTAGACCCAGCTCCGACAGAGACCCAGTACTTC
TRBJ1-4 TRBD1 TRBV7-8 NA CASSSTGGATNEKLFF TGTGCCAGCAGCTCAACAGGGGGCGCAACTAATGAAAAACTGTTTTTT
TRBJ1-2 NA TRBV10-3 NA CAISKSGTGVAGYTF TGTGCCATCAGCAAGTCCGGGACCGGGGTGGCTGGCTACACCTTC
TRBJ2-3 NA TRBV7-9 once CASSFWESTDTQYF TGTGCCAGCAGCTTTTGGGAGAGCACAGATACGCAGTATTTT
TRBJ1-1 NA TRBV7-5 NA CVRSLAEGGRCGFAEAFF TGTGTCAGAAGCTTAGCGGAGGGGGGTCGGTGCGGGTTTGCTGAAGCTTTCTTT
TRBJ1-1 NA TRBV28 NA CASSFPGSTEAFF TGTGCCAGCAGTTTCCCGGGGAGCACTGAAGCTTTCTTT
TRBJ2-7 NA TRBV5-6 NA CASSPGRLMTSYEQYF TGTGCCAGCAGCCCTGGGCGGCTGATGACCTCCTACGAGCAGTACTTC
TRBJ1-2 NA TRBV12-3/TRBV12-4 NA CASSLTGFYGYTF TGTGCCAGCAGTTTAACAGGGTTCTATGGCTACACCTTC
TRBJ2-3 TRBD1 TRBV9 NA CASSVGQPGGDTQYF TGTGCCAGCAGCGTGGGACAGCCGGGTGGGGATACGCAGTATTTT
TRBJ1-1 NA TRBV19 NA CASSTQLNTEAFF TGTGCCAGTAGTACCCAGCTGAACACTGAAGCTTTCTTT
TRBJ1-6 NA TRBV19 NA CASSFSGVGKPLHF TGTGCCAGTAGTTTCTCAGGCGTCGGTAAGCCCCTCCACTTT
TRBJ2-7 NA TRBV6-2/TRBV6-3 NA CASSSVSYEQYF TGTGCCAGCAGTTCAGTCTCCTACGAGCAGTACTTC
TRBJ2-7 NA TRBV5-1 NA CASSLVNGSSYEQYF TGCGCCAGCAGCTTGGTAAATGGGTCCTCCTACGAGCAGTACTTC
TRBJ2-7 NA TRBV3-1/TRBV3-2 NA CASSQGATTYEQYF TGTGCCAGCAGCCAGGGGGCGACAACCTACGAGCAGTACTTC